Sequencing of this TCR beta chain was carried out in a study of blood T cell repertoires in COVID-19 (dated by TCRdb to about 2020). For the study in its entirety: Samples from collaborators originated in the United States, Italy and Spain and spanned both the acute and convalescent phases of COVID-19. A freely available public database, intended as a resource for researchers studying the immune response to SARS-CoV-2, is where the repertoires were released. Subjects who had been exposed to COVID-19, were actively infected with it, or had recovered from it provided the deeply sampled blood TCRbeta repertoires that made up the dataset. Sample metadata almost always included a de-identified subject ID, COVID-19 status, age in years and sex. The prospective study material was composed of cDNA or gDNA derived from T cells, B-cell-depleted T cells, or PBMCs. The samples were drawn from two sources: the first 160 participants of the ongoing ImmuneRACE study, and fewer than 1,500 subjects contributed by 6 global collaborators. Where available, HLA class I and class II types were taken from metadata supplied by the sample provider and were not determined by assay-based typing.

The immunoSEQ Assay, a bias-controlled multiplex PCR, was used to amplify TCRbeta CDR3 regions from genomic DNA. In the source study's methods: Within the assay, amplification of reference gene primers was used to estimate how many nucleated cells each sample contained. To quantify the absolute abundance of each unique TCRbeta CDR3 rearrangement, sequence reads were collapsed and filtered. For each sample, productive Simpson clonality was calculated as the square root of Simpson's diversity index across productive rearrangements. Drawn from immuneACCESS, this table holds only the in-frame rearrangements with V and J called that TCRdb kept. Clones are partly lost; checked studies trace under half to an unresolved V gene and leave the rest unexplained. From that table come the V and J calls and clone size; the DNA was used to work out D and trimming. The sample has approximately 50,000 clones on record, over 80% of them singletons. The ten biggest clones cover about 3% of the sample.

As regards this clone: Its antigen is unknown. Per-nucleotide qualities are absent, and no much larger clonotype sits a single base away.

The germline ends are 14 bases apart after V is trimmed by 1 base and J by 7 bases. As encoded in the germline V gene, CDR1 is SGHTA while CDR2 is FQGTGA. The CDR3 spans 15 residues, from the cysteine through the phenylalanine. Here the CDR3 DNA is all that survives: 45 bases in frame from base 1. The paper as a whole reports these results and caveats: The quantity of clinical and demographic metadata differed by source and by participant and was supplied without curation.

Whole blood was collected in K2EDTA tubes by collaborating institutions according to the institutions' own protocols. Collaborator samples were shipped for TCRbeta analysis as frozen whole blood, isolated PBMCs, or DNA extracted from either sample type. This TCR came from a human donor in a cohort sampled during active COVID-19. Sequencing was done on a sample of peripheral blood. This sequence uses TRBV7-3 and TRBJ2-1; the D segment could be TRBD2, given 5 matching bases. For the CDR3, the sequence is CASSLRSSPGNEQFF. The nucleotide sequence is TGTGCCAGCAGCTTAAGAAGCAGCCCGGGGAATGAGCAGTTCTTC.